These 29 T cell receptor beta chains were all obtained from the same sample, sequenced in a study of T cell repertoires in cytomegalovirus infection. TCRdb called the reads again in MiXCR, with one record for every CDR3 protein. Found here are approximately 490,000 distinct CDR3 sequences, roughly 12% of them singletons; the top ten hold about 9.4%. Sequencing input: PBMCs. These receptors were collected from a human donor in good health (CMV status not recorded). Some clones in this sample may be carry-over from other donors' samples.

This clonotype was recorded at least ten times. CDR3 nucleotide sequence: TGTGCCAGCAGGGCGCACAGGGACTCTGGGGCCAACGTCCTGACTTTC. Protein: CASRAHRDSGANVLTF. This chain joins TRBV27 and TRBJ2-6; TRBD1 might be the D (6 bases). The germline V gene has CDR1 MNHEY and CDR2 SMNVEV (reference sequence). This CDR3 has 16 residues. V was pared by 6 bases and J by 0 bases, with 12 bases between.

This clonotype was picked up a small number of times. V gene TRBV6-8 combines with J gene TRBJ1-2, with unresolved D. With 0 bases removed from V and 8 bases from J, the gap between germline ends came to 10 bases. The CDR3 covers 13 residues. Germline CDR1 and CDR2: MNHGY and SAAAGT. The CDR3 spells CASSYSIAAGYTF. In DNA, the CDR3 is TGTGCCAGCAGTTACTCGATAGCGGCAGGCTACACCTTC.

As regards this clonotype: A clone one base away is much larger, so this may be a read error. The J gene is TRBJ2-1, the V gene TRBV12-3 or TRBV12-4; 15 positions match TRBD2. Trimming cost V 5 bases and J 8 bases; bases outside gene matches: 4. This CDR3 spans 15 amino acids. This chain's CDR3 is CASSPGTSGRYEQFF. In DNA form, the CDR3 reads TGTGCCAGCAGTCCAGGGACTAGCGGGAGGTATGAGCAGTTCTTC.

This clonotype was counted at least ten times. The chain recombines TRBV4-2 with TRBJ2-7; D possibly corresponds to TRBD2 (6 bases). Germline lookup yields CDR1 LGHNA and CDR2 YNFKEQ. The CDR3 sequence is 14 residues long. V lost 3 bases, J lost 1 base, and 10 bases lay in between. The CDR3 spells CASSHGEESYEQYF. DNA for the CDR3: TGTGCCAGCAGCCACGGGGAGGAGTCCTACGAGCAGTACTTC.

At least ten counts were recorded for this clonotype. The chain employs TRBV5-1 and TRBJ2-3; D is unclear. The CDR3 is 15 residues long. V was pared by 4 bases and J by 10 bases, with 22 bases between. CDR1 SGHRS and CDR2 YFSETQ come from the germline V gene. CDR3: CASSIGAPRIGAQYF. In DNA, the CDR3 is TGCGCCAGCAGCATAGGTGCCCCCCGGATTGGGGCGCAGTATTTT.

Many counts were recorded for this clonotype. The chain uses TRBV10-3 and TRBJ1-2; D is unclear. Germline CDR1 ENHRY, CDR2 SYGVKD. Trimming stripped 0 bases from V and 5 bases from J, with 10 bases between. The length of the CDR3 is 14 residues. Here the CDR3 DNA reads TGTGCCATCAGTGAGTCCGTGGTAGAGTATGGCTACACCTTC. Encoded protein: CAISESVVEYGYTF.

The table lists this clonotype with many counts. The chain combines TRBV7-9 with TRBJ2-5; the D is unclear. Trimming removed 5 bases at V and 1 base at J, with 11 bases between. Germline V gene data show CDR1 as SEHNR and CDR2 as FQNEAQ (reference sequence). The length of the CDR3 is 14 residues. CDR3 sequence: CASSRTEAQETQYF. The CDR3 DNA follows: TGTGCCAGCAGCCGGACCGAGGCCCAAGAGACCCAGTACTTC.

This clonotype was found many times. CDR3 sequence (DNA): TGTGCCAGCAGCCCCCCCCCCTGGGGGGGACAAGAGACCCAGTACTTC. Protein: CASSPPPWGGQETQYF. The chain uses TRBV7-8 and TRBJ2-5; TRBD2 aligns across 7 bases. CDR3 length: 16 amino acids. Germline loops: CDR1 SGHVS, CDR2 FQNEAQ. The junction had 11 bases not matched to a gene; V was cut back by 5 bases and J by 2 bases.

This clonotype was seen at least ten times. Here the CDR3 reads CASSLDRGGHNTEAFF. Here the CDR3 DNA reads TGTGCCAGCAGCTTAGACAGGGGAGGTCATAACACTGAAGCTTTCTTT. V usage is TRBV7-9 and J usage is TRBJ1-1; 7 bases map to TRBD1. Germline assignment: CDR1 SEHNR and CDR2 FQNEAQ (reference sequence). The ends lost 1 base at V and 2 bases at J; junction bases unmatched: 7. The CDR3 length is 16 residues.

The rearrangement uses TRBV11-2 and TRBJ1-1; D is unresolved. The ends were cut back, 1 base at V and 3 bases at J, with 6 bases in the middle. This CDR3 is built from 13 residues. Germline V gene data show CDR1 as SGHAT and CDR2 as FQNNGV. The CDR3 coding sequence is TGTGCCAGCAGCTTAGTACCGGACACTGAAGCTTTCTTT. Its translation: CASSLVPDTEAFF.

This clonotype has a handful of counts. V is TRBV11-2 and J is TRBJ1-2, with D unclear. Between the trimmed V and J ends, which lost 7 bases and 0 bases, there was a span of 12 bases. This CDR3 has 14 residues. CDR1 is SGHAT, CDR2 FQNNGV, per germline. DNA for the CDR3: TGTGCCAGCACCCCGGATGAGCCTAACTATGGCTACACCTTC. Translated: CASTPDEPNYGYTF.

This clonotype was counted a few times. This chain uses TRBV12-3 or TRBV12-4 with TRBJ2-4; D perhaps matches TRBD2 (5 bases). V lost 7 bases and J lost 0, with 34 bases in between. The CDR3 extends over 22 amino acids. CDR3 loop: CASIPSRGGLATHLLAKNIQYF. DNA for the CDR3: TGTGCCAGCATCCCTTCACGGGGTGGGCTCGCAACACACCTTCTAGCCAAAAACATTCAGTACTTC.

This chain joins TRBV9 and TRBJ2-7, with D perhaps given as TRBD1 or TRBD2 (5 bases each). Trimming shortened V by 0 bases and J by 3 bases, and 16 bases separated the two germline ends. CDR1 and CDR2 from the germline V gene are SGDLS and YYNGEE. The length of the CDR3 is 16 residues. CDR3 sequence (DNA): TGTGCCAGCAGCGTAGGGTGGCAGGGAGAGGTCTACGAGCAGTACTTC. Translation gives CASSVGWQGEVYEQYF.

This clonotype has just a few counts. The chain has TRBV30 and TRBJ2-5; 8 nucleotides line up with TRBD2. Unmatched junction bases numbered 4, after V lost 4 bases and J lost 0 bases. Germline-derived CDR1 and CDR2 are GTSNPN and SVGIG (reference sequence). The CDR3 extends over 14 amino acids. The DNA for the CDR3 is TGTGCCTGGAACCGGGAGGGCCACCAAGAGACCCAGTACTTC. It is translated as CAWNREGHQETQYF.

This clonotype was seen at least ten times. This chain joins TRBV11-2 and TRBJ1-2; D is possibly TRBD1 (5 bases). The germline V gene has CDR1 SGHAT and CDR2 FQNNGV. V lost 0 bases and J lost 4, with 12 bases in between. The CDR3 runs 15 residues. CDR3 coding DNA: TGTGCCAGCAGCTTAGAGAGACAGTGGGGCTATGGCTACACCTTC. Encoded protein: CASSLERQWGYGYTF.

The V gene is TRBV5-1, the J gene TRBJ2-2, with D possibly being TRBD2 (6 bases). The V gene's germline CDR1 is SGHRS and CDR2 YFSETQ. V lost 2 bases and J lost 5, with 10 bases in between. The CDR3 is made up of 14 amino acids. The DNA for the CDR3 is TGCGCCAGCAGCTTTATCGGGGGAACCGGGGAGCTGTTTTTT. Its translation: CASSFIGGTGELFF. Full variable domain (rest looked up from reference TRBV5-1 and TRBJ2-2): KAGVTQTPRYLIKTRGQQVTLSCSPISGHRSVSWYQQTPGQGLQFLFEYFSETQRNKGNFPGRFSGRQFSNSRSEMNVSTLELGDSALYLCASSFIGGTGELFFGEGSRLTVL.

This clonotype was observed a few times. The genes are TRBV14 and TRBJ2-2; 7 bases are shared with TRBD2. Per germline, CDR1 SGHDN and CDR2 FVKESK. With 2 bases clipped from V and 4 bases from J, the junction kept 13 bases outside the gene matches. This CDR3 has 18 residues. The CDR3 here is CASSQRFGGSSSTGELFF. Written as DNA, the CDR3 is TGTGCCAGCAGCCAAAGGTTTGGCGGGAGTAGCAGCACCGGGGAGCTGTTTTTT.

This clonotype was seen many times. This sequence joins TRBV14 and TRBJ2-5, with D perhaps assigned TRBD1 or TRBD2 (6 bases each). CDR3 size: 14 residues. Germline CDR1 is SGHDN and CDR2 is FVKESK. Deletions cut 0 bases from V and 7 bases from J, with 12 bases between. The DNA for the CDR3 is TGTGCCAGCAGCCAAGATCGGGGGCTCGGGACCCAGTACTTC. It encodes CASSQDRGLGTQYF. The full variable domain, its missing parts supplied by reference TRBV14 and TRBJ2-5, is EAGVTQFPSHSVIEKGQTVTLRCDPISGHDNLYWYRRVMGKEIKFLLHFVKESKQDESGMPNNRFLAERTGGTYSTLKVQPAELEDSGVYFCASSQDRGLGTQYFGPGTRLLVL.

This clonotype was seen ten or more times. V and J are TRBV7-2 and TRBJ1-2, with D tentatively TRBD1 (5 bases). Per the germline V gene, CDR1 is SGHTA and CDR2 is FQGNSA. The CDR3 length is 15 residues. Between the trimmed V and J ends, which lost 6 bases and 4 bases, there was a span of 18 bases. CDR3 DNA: TGTGCCAGCAGTCAGGGACCGGGACCCCTCTATGGCTACACCTTC. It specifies CASSQGPGPLYGYTF.

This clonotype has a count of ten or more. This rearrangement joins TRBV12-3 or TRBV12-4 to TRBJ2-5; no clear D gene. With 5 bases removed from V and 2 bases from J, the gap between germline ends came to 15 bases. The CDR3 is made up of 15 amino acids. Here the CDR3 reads CASSMAKVWQETQYF. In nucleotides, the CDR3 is TGTGCCAGCAGTATGGCGAAGGTCTGGCAAGAGACCCAGTACTTC.

CDR3 sequence reads: CASSWPRGNLPYEQYF. The DNA of the CDR3 is TGCGCCAGCAGCTGGCCAAGGGGCAACTTACCCTACGAGCAGTACTTC. J is TRBJ2-7 and V is TRBV5-1; TRBD1 might be the D (5 bases). The CDR3 is 16 residues long. The V and J ends lost 3 bases and 2 bases respectively, with 18 bases between them. CDR1 SGHRS and CDR2 YFSETQ come from the germline V gene.

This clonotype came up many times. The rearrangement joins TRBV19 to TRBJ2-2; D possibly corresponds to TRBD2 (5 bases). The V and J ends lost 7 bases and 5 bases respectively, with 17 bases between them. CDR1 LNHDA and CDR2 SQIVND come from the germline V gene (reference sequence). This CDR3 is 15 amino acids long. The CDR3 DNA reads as TGTGCCAGTACCCCAGACGGGCCGGGGACCGGGGAGCTGTTTTTT. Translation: CASTPDGPGTGELFF.

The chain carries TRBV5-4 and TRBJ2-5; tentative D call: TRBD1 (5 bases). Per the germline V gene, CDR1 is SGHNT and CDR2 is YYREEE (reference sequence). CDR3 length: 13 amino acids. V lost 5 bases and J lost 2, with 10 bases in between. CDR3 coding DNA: TGTGCCAGCAGTTACGGACAACAAGAGACCCAGTACTTC. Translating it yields CASSYGQQETQYF.

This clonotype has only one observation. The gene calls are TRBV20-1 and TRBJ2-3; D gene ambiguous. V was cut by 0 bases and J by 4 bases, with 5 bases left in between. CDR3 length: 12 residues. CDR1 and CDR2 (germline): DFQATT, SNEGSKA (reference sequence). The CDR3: CSARDWADTQYF. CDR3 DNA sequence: TGCAGTGCTAGAGATTGGGCAGATACGCAGTATTTT.

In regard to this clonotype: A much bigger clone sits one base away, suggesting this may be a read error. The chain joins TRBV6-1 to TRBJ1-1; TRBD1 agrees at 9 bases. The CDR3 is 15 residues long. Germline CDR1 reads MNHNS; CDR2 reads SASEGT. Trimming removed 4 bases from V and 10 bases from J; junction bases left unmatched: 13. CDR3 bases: TGTGCCAGCAGTGCCACAGGGGGCACTTACTTTGGAGCTTTCTTT. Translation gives CASSATGGTYFGAFF.

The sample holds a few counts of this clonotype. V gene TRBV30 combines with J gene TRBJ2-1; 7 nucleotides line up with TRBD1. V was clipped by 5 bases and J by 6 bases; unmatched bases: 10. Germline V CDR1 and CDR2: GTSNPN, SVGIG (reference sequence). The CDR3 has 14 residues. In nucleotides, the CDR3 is TGTGCCTGGTGGTCCGACAGGGCTCTCAATGAGCAGTTCTTC. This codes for CAWWSDRALNEQFF.

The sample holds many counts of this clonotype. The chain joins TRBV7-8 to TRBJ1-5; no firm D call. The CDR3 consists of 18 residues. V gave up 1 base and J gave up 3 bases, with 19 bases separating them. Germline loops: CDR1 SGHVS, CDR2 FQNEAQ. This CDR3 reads CASSLGMIRETANQPQHF. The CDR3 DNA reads TGTGCCAGCAGCTTAGGAATGATTCGGGAAACGGCCAATCAGCCCCAGCATTTT.

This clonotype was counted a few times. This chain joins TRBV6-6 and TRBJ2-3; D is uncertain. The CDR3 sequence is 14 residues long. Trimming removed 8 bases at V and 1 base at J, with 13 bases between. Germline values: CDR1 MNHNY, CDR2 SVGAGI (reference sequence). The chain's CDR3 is CASARFRGTDTQYF. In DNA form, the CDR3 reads TGTGCCAGCGCGCGATTTCGGGGCACAGATACGCAGTATTTT.

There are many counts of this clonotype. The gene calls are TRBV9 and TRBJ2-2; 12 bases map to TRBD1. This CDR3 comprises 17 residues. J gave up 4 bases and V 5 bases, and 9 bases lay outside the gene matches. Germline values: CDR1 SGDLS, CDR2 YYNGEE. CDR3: CASSETGTGGFTGELFF. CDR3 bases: TGTGCCAGCAGTGAAACCGGGACAGGGGGCTTCACCGGGGAGCTGTTTTTT.